This is a list of T cell receptor beta chains from one sample in a study of PD-1 blockade in classical Hodgkin lymphoma. Profiled with immunoSEQ multiplex PCR; TCRdb holds only in-frame clones, not every one. In the table there are roughly 100,000 clones, 78% of which are singletons. The input for sequencing was peripheral blood mononuclear cells (PBMCs), taken before the fourth cycle of nivolumab. The source of these receptors is a human donor with classical Hodgkin lymphoma. Both conserved end residues are part of each CDR3. Each record gives: D gene, V gene, J gene, CDR3 protein. The D gene is left open where the match is weak.

NA	TRBV10-3	TRBJ1-1	CAIKLEAGARAFF
NA	TRBV12-5	TRBJ2-5	CASGWDGAWGETQYF
TRBD1	TRBV10-3	TRBJ1-1	CAISGDSIGTEAFF
NA	TRBV7-9	TRBJ1-1	CASSLSGTEAFF
NA	TRBV29-1	TRBJ1-4	CSVKRRLTGSYNEKLFF
TRBD1	TRBV6-6	TRBJ1-3	CASSYGRRGPGNTIYF
TRBD2	TRBV7-2	TRBJ2-5	CASSLVAGDAETQYF
NA	TRBV7-3	TRBJ2-1	CASSLLQGGEQFF
NA	TRBV6-5	TRBJ1-2	CASSYDYVYGYTF
NA	TRBV4-1	TRBJ2-1	CASSHTTPNEQFF
NA	TRBV5-1	TRBJ1-4	CASSVTGSGEKLFF
TRBD1	TRBV28	TRBJ2-3	CASTQGTTDTQYF
NA	TRBV2	TRBJ1-1	CASSVSQGSTEAFF
NA	TRBV6-6	TRBJ2-5	CASSARGSGQETQYF
NA	TRBV5-6	TRBJ1-2	CASSSDGGRKSKDGYTF
TRBD1	TRBV11-1	TRBJ1-2	CASSLRTGGHGYTF
NA	TRBV19	TRBJ1-2	CASSMLGRGYTF
NA	TRBV6-6	TRBJ2-4	CASSYGLAKNIQYF
TRBD1	TRBV7-9	TRBJ1-4	CASSHPRTGATIEKLFF
TRBD2	TRBV9	TRBJ2-2	CASSVTSGATGELFF
TRBD2	TRBV18	TRBJ2-5	CASSRSGGAGETQYF
TRBD1	TRBV19	TRBJ1-1	CASSILTGAMNTEAFF
TRBD1	TRBV19	TRBJ1-2	CASSIVNRAGGRYGYTF
NA	TRBV9	TRBJ2-2	CASSPGGRTGELFF
NA	TRBV6-6	TRBJ1-1	CASRSNRNTEAFF
NA	TRBV11-3	TRBJ2-1	CASSLGGAYEQFF
NA	TRBV7-2	TRBJ2-2	CARRVRGNTGELFF
NA	TRBV5-1	TRBJ2-5	CASSLDPGRETQYF
NA	TRBV5-1	TRBJ1-6	CASSFHSFSLLNSPLHF
NA	TRBV28	TRBJ1-2	CASSRRDGYTF
NA	TRBV14	TRBJ2-5	CASSQDLAETQYF
NA	TRBV6-5	TRBJ2-1	CASSYSGPTRYNEQFF
TRBD1	TRBV6-5	TRBJ1-5	CASGRGPRPQHF
NA	TRBV11-1	TRBJ1-5	CARGTRDWWPQHF
TRBD1	TRBV7-8	TRBJ1-5	CASSSQGAGQPQHF
TRBD1	TRBV6-6	TRBJ1-5	CASRRTGRNQPQHF
NA	TRBV5-6	TRBJ2-7	CASSLAGTRSYEQYF
NA	TRBV10-3	TRBJ2-7	CAISERQGPYEQYF